This T cell receptor beta chain was profiled in a study of shared clonotypes between healthy human individuals. Overall study: The donors, a couple of women and three men, were aged 18 to 49. For every donor, three CD4 naive, three CD4 memory, two CD8 naive and one CD8 memory plates were used.

The CDR3 loop spans 14 amino acids. V lost 3 bases, J lost 4 bases, and 10 bases lay in between. Germline CDR1 SGHAT, CDR2 FQNNGV. Here immunoSEQ multiplex PCR was the method, and the copy in TCRdb shows in-frame clones only, minus some. The sample has hundreds of thousands of clones, less than 85% seen once. Study results and caveats: In several donors, around 5% of naive CD4 clonotypes appeared in common.

As to this clone: Its antigen is unknown.

The TCR comes from a young man in good health. Sequencing was performed on memory CD4+ T cells sorted from blood. The subset is: CD45RA-negative fraction. V usage is TRBV11-2 and J usage is TRBJ2-4, with TRBD1 as a possible D gene (5 bases). DNA of the CDR3: TGTGCCAGCAGCTTCCAGGACACAAAAAACATTCAGTACTTC. This translates into CASSFQDTKNIQYF.